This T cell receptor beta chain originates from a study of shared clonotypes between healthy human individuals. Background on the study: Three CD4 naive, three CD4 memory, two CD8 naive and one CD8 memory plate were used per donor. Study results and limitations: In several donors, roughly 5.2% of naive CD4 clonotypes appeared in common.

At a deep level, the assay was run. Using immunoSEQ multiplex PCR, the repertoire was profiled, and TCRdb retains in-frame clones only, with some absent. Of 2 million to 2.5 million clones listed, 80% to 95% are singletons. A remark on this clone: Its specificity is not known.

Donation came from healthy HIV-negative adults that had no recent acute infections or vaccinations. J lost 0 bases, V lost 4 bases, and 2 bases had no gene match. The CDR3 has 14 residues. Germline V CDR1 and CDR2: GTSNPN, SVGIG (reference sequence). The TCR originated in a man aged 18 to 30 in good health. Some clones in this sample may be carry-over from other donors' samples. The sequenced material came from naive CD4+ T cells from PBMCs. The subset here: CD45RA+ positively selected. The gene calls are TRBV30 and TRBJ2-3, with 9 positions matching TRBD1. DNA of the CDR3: TGTGCCTGGAAACAGGGGGCGAGCACAGATACGCAGTATTTT. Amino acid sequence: CAWKQGASTDTQYF.